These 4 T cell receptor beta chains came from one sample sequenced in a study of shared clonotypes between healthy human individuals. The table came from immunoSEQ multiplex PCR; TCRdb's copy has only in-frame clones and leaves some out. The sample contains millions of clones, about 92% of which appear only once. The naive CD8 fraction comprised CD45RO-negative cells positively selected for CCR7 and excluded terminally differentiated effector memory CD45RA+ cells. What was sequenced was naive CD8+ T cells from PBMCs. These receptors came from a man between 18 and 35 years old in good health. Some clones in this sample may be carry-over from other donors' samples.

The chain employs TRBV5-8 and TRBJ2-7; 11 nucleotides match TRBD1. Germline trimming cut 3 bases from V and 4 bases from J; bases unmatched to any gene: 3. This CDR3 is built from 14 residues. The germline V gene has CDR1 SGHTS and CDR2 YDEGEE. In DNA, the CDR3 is TGTGCCAGCAGCTACCGGGACAGGGGGTACGAGCAGTACTTC. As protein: CASSYRDRGYEQYF.

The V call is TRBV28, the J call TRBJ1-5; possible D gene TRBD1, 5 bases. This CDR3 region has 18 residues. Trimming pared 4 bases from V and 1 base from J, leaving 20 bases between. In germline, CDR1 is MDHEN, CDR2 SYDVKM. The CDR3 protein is CASSSLDRGIGSNQPQHF. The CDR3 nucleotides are TGTGCCAGCAGTTCTCTGGACCGGGGGATCGGGAGCAATCAGCCCCAGCATTTT.

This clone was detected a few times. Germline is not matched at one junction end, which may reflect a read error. CDR3 region: CASSFGLRDLIF. In DNA, the CDR3 is TGTGCCAGCAGTTTCGGTTTGAGGGACTTAATCTTT. This rearrangement joins TRBV27 to TRBJ1-1; tentative D call: TRBD1 (5 bases). This CDR3 spans 12 amino acids. The germline V gene has CDR1 MNHEY and CDR2 SMNVEV (reference sequence).

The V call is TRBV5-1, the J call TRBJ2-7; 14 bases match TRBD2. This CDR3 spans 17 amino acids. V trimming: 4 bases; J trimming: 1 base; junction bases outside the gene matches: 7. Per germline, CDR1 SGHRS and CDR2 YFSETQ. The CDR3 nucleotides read TGCGCCAGCAGCCCCGGGACTAGCGGGAGTTTGTCCTACGAGCAGTACTTC. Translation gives CASSPGTSGSLSYEQYF.